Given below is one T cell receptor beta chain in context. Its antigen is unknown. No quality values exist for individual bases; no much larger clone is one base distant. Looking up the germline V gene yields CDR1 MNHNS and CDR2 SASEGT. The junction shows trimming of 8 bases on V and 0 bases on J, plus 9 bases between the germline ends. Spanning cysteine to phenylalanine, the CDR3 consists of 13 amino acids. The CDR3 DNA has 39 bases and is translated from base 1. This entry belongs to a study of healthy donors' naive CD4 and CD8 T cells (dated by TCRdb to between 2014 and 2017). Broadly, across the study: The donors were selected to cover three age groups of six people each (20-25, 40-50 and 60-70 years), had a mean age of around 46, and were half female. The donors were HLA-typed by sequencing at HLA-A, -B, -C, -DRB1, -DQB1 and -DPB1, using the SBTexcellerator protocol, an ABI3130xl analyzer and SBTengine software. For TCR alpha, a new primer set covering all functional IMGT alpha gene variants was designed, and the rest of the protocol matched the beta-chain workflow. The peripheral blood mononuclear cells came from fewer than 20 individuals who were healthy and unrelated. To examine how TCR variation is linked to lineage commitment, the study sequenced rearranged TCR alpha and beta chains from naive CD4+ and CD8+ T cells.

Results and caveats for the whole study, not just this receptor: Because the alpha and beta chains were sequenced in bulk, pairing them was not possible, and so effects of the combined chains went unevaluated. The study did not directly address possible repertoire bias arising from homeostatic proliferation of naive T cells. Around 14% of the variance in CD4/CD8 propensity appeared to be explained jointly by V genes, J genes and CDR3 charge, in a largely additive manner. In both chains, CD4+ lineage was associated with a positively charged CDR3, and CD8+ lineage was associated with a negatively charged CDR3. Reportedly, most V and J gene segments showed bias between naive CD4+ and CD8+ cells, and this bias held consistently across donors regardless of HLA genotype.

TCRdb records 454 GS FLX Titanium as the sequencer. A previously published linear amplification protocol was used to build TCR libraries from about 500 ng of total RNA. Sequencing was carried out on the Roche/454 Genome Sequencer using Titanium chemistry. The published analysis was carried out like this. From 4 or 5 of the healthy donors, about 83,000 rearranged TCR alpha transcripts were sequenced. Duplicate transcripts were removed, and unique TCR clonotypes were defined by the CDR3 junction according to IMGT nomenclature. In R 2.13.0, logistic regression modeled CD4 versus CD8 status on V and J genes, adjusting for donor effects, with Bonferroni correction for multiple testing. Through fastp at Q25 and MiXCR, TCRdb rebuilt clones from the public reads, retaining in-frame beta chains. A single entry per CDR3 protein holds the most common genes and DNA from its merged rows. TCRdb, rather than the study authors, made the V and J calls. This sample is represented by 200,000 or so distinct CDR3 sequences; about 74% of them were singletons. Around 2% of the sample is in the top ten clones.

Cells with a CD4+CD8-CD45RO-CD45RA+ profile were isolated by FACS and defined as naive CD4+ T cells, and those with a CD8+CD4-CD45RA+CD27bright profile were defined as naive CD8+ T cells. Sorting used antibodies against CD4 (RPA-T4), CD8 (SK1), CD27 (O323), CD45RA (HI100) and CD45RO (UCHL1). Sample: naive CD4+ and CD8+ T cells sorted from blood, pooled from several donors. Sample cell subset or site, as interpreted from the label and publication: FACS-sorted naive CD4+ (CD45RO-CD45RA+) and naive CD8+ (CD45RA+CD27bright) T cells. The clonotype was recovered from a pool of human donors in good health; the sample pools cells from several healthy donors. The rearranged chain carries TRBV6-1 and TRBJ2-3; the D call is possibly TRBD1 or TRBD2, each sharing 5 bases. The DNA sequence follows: TGTGCCAGCCAGAGGGACAGCACAGATACGCAGTATTTT. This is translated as CASQRDSTDTQYF.